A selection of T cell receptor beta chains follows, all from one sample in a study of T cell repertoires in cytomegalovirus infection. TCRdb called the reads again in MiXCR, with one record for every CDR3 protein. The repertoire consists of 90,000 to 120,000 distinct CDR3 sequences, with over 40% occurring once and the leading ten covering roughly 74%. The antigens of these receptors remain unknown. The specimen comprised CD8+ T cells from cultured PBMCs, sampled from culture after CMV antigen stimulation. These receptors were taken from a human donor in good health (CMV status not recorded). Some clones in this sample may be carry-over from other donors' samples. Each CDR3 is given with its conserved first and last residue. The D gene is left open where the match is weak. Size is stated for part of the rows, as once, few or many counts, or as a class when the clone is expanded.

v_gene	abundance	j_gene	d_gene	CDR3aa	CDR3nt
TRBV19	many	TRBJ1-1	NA	CASRAVSGNTEAFF	TGTGCCAGTAGGGCTGTCTCAGGGAACACTGAAGCTTTCTTT
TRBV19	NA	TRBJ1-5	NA	CASSSWGGSNQPQHF	TGTGCCAGTAGTTCATGGGGCGGGAGCAATCAGCCCCAGCATTTT
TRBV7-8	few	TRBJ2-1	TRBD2	CASSLPRTSGGGSYNEQFF	TGTGCCAGCAGTCTACCCCGGACTAGCGGGGGGGGCTCCTACAATGAGCAGTTCTTC
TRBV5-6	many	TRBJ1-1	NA	CASSPTLNTEAFF	TGTGCCAGCAGCCCGACACTGAACACTGAAGCTTTCTTT
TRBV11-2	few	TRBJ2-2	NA	CASSPIGGSRTGELFF	TGTGCCAGCAGCCCCATTGGGGGGAGTAGAACCGGGGAGCTGTTTTTT
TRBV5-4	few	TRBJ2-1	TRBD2	CASSALAGGPNINEQFF	TGTGCCAGCAGCGCGCTAGCGGGGGGACCGAATATCAATGAGCAGTTCTTC
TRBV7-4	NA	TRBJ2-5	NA	CASTPRADPETQYF	TGTGCCAGCACCCCTAGGGCAGACCCAGAGACCCAGTACTTC
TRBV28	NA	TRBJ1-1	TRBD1	CASSLPRTGPEAFF	TGTGCCAGCAGTTTACCCCGGACAGGGCCTGAAGCTTTCTTT
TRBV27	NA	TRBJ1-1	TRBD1	CASSFGTGLNTEAFF	TGTGCCAGCAGTTTTGGGACAGGGCTGAACACTGAAGCTTTCTTT
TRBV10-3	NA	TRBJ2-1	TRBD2	CASGTSGGLYNEQFF	TGTGCCAGCGGGACTAGCGGGGGGCTCTACAATGAGCAGTTCTTC
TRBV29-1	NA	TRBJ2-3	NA	CSYGWGRPSTDTQYF	TGCAGCTACGGTTGGGGGCGGCCTAGCACAGATACGCAGTATTTT
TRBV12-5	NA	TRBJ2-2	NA	CASGFPGWPSTGELFF	TGTGCTAGTGGTTTCCCCGGGTGGCCTAGCACCGGGGAGCTGTTTTTT
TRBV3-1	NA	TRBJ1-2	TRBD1	CASSRGQGVDGYTF	TGTGCCAGCAGCCGGGGACAGGGAGTCGATGGCTACACCTTC
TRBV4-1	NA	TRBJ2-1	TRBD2	CASSQWSSGTSYEQFF	TGCGCCAGCAGCCAATGGAGCTCCGGGACTAGCTATGAGCAGTTCTTC
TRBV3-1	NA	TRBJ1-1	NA	CASSQDLNSVTEAFF	TGTGCCAGCAGCCAAGATCTAAACTCAGTCACTGAAGCTTTCTTT
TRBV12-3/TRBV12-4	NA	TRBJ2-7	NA	CASSHQGEQYF	TGTGCCAGCAGTCATCAGGGAGAGCAGTACTTC
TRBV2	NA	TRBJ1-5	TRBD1	CASSGSQGEDQPQHF	TGTGCCAGCAGTGGCTCACAGGGGGAAGATCAGCCCCAGCATTTT
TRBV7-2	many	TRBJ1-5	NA	CASSPTESNQPQHF	TGTGCCAGCAGCCCAACGGAAAGCAATCAGCCCCAGCATTTT
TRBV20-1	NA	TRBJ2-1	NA	CSARGDRSGYNEQFF	TGCAGTGCTAGAGGTGACAGGTCTGGCTACAATGAGCAGTTCTTC
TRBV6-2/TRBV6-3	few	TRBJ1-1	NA	CASSYLGHNLEAFF	TGTGCCAGCAGTTACCTAGGACACAACTTGGAAGCTTTCTTT
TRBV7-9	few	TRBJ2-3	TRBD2	CASSPPAGDYSDTQYF	TGTGCCAGCAGCCCCCCAGCGGGGGACTATTCAGATACGCAGTATTTT
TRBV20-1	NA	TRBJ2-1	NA	CSARDREPRPYNEQFF	TGCAGTGCTAGAGATAGAGAACCCCGGCCCTACAATGAGCAGTTCTTC
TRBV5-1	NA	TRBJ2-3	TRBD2	CASSLGGSGGKDTQYF	TGCGCCAGCAGCTTGGGTGGCAGCGGGGGGAAAGATACGCAGTATTTT
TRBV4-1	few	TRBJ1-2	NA	CASSQTGYVDYGYTF	TGCGCCAGCAGCCAAACGGGATACGTGGACTATGGCTACACCTTC
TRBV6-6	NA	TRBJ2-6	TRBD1	CATPTEGTGPLSGANVLTF	TGTGCCACCCCGACGGAGGGGACAGGGCCCCTCTCTGGGGCCAACGTCCTGACTTTC
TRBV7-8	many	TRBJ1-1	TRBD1	CASSSDRVTEAFF	TGTGCCAGCAGCTCTGACAGGGTGACTGAAGCTTTCTTT
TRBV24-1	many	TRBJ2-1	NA	CATSLQGSHNEQFF	TGTGCCACCAGCCTACAGGGATCCCACAATGAGCAGTTCTTC
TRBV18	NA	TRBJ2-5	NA	CASSLSVTKETQYF	TGTGCCAGCTCACTCTCCGTGACAAAAGAGACCCAGTACTTC
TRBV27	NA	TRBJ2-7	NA	CASSLKSRSNEQYF	TGTGCCAGCAGTTTAAAGTCCAGATCGAACGAGCAGTACTTC
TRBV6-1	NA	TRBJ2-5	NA	CASSGFGPSETQYF	TGTGCCAGCAGTGGATTCGGCCCCTCGGAGACCCAGTACTTC
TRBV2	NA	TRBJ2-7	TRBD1	CASRPGQGAHEQYF	TGTGCCAGCAGGCCGGGACAGGGGGCCCACGAGCAGTACTTC
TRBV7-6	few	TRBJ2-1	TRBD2	CASSLAIAGASYNEQFF	TGTGCCAGCAGCTTAGCAATAGCGGGGGCCTCCTACAATGAGCAGTTCTTC
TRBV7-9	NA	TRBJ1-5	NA	CASSPQGYSNQPQHF	TGTGCCAGCAGCCCGCAGGGTTATAGCAATCAGCCCCAGCATTTT
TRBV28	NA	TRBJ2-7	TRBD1	CASYGTGGSAGVYEQYF	TGTGCCAGCTACGGGACAGGGGGTTCCGCGGGGGTCTACGAGCAGTACTTC
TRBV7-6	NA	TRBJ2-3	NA	CASSFRPGMGLGTQYF	TGTGCCAGCAGCTTCCGGCCGGGGATGGGTCTAGGTACGCAGTATTTT
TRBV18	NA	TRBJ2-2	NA	CASSPRRGATGELFF	TGTGCCAGCTCACCACGCCGCGGGGCCACCGGGGAGCTGTTTTTT
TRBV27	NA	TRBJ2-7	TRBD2	CASSLSGGWGYEQYF	TGTGCCAGCAGTTTATCGGGGGGGTGGGGATACGAGCAGTACTTC
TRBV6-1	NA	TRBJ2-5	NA	CASTQPGRTQETQYF	TGTGCCAGCACGCAACCGGGACGGACTCAAGAGACCCAGTACTTC
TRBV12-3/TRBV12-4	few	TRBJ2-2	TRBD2	CASSLAGGSTGELFF	TGTGCCAGCAGTTTAGCGGGGGGGTCCACCGGGGAGCTGTTTTTT
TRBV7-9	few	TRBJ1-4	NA	CASSFLTEEKLFF	TGTGCCAGCAGCTTCTTGACAGAAGAAAAACTGTTTTTT
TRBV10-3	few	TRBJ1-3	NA	CAISEGHSGNTIYF	TGTGCCATCAGTGAGGGCCACTCTGGAAACACCATATATTTT
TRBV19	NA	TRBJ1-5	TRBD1	CASSVGQGVGQPQHF	TGTGCCAGTAGTGTGGGACAGGGGGTTGGTCAGCCCCAGCATTTT
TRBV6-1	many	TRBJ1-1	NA	CASRKDGGDTEAFF	TGTGCCAGCAGAAAAGATGGAGGAGACACTGAAGCTTTCTTT
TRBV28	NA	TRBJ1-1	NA	CASSFPYQGPRETEAFF	TGTGCCAGCAGTTTCCCCTACCAGGGGCCCCGGGAGACTGAAGCTTTCTTT
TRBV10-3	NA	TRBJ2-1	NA	CAISMGYEFF	TGTGCCATCAGCATGGGGTATGAGTTCTTC
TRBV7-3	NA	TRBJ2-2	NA	CASSPSGRGDGELFF	TGTGCCAGCAGCCCCAGTGGGCGGGGTGACGGGGAGCTGTTTTTT
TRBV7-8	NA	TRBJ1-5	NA	CASSPETVYSNQPQHF	TGTGCCAGCAGCCCCGAGACGGTCTATAGCAATCAGCCCCAGCATTTT
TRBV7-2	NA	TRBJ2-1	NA	CASRRDPSSYNEQFF	TGTGCCAGCAGGCGGGACCCAAGCTCCTACAATGAGCAGTTCTTC
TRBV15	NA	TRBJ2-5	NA	CATSRDLGGTETQYF	TGTGCCACCAGCAGAGATCTCGGCGGGACGGAGACCCAGTACTTC
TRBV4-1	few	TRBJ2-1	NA	CASSQALGLGGDEQFF	TGCGCCAGCAGCCAAGCCCTCGGACTAGGGGGGGATGAGCAGTTCTTC
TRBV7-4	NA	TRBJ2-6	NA	CASTTPGEAGANVLTF	TGTGCCAGCACCACGCCGGGGGAGGCTGGGGCCAACGTCCTGACTTTC
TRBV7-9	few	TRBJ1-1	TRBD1	CASSGDLGGWAEAFF	TGTGCCAGCAGCGGAGATTTAGGGGGCTGGGCTGAAGCTTTCTTT
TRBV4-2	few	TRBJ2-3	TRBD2	CASSQDLVGGDTQYF	TGTGCCAGCAGCCAAGATTTGGTCGGGGGGGATACGCAGTATTTT